This entry concerns a single TCR beta chain. Patients from Seattle were sampled longitudinally, starting during active infection. These data originate in a study of blood T cell repertoires in COVID-19. Study at large: Sample material is recorded as cDNA or gDNA derived from T cells, B-cell-depleted T cells, or PBMCs.

Study processing details: Cell counts per sample came from amplifying reference gene primers. TCRdb keeps only in-frame clones here, not all; method: immunoSEQ multiplex PCR. V and J calls and clone size follow that table, whereas D and trimming were derived from the DNA. The table shows about 210,000 clones, with 75% to 90% occurring only once. The clonotype was recovered from a woman aged 70 to 79 with COVID-19, enrolled during active disease. The specimen sequenced was peripheral blood.

The CDR3: CASSWELAGEGTQYF. The CDR3 DNA is TGTGCCAGCAGCTGGGAGCTAGCGGGAGAGGGGACCCAGTACTTC. The chain recombines TRBV7-8 with TRBJ2-5; 10 nucleotides line up with TRBD2. The CDR3 is 15 residues long. The V and J ends lost 4 bases and 7 bases, in that order; junction bases with no gene match: 9. CDR1 is SGHVS, CDR2 FQNEAQ, per germline.